Shown below are 14 T cell receptor beta chains from a single sample sequenced in a study of blood T cell repertoires in COVID-19. TCRdb keeps only in-frame clones here, not all; method: immunoSEQ multiplex PCR. The data hold about 130,000 clones, with around 88% observed a single time. The material sequenced was peripheral blood. The receptors come from a man in his sixties with COVID-19, enrolled during active disease.

J is TRBJ1-5 and V is TRBV4-2; D is ambiguous. Germline-derived CDR1 and CDR2 are LGHNA and YNFKEQ. The CDR3 covers 14 residues. V lost 1 base, J lost 2 bases, and 6 bases lay in between. The CDR3 bases are TGTGCCAGCAGCCAAGCGGCGGGCAATCAGCCCCAGCATTTT. Residues: CASSQAAGNQPQHF.

The chain's CDR3 is CASSSNRRDEQFF. The CDR3 DNA is TGTGCCAGCAGCTCAAACAGGAGAGATGAGCAGTTCTTC. The rearrangement links TRBV5-4 to TRBJ2-1; D perhaps matches TRBD1 (5 bases). Germline V gene lookup returns CDR1 SGHNT and CDR2 YYREEE (reference sequence). CDR3 size: 13 residues. The ends were cut back, 3 bases at V and 8 bases at J, with 12 bases in the middle.

V usage is TRBV15 and J usage is TRBJ2-1, with TRBD2 as a possible D gene (7 bases). Deletions cut 1 base from V and 8 bases from J, with 18 bases between. Germline V gene data show CDR1 as LNHNV and CDR2 as YYDKDF (reference sequence). The CDR3 covers 16 residues. The CDR3 is CATSRVGGGPPDEQFF. The CDR3 DNA reads as TGTGCCACCAGCAGAGTTGGGGGGGGGCCTCCTGATGAGCAGTTCTTC. Full variable domain (missing parts from reference TRBV15 and TRBJ2-1): DAMVIQNPRYQVTQFGKPVTLSCSQTLNHNVMYWYQQKSSQAPKLLFHYYDKDFNNEADTPDNFQSRRPNTSFCFLDIRSPGLGDTAMYLCATSRVGGGPPDEQFFGPGTRLTVL.

The V call is TRBV7-9, the J call TRBJ2-5, with 7 bases matching TRBD1. Germline CDR1 is SEHNR and CDR2 is FQNEAQ (reference sequence). This CDR3 is 13 amino acids long. With 4 bases clipped from V and 4 bases from J, the junction kept 3 bases outside the gene matches. The CDR3, as DNA: TGTGCCAGCAGCTACTCAGGGGGAGAGACCCAGTACTTC. Protein product: CASSYSGGETQYF.

The chain employs TRBV6-5 and TRBJ2-5; 12 nucleotides align to TRBD2. The V gene end was trimmed by 2 bases and the J gene end by 4 bases; junction bases not matched to a gene: 5. The germline V gene encodes CDR1 MNHEY and CDR2 SVGAGI. CDR3 size: 16 residues. Here the CDR3 reads CASSYETSGGRETQYF. The CDR3, as DNA: TGTGCCAGCAGTTACGAAACTAGCGGGGGGAGAGAGACCCAGTACTTC.

V is TRBV12-3 or TRBV12-4 and J is TRBJ1-2; 8 positions agree with TRBD1. The CDR3 loop spans 12 amino acids. After removal of 6 bases from V and 7 bases from J, the junction contained 4 bases not matched to a gene. As DNA, the CDR3 is TGTGCCAGCAGACAGGGGGTAGGTGGCTACACCTTC. Translating gives CASRQGVGGYTF.

V gene TRBV9 combines with J gene TRBJ1-5; D call uncertain. This CDR3 region has 14 residues. Germline V gives CDR1 SGDLS, CDR2 YYNGEE. V gave up 0 bases and J gave up 7 bases, with 11 bases separating them. As DNA, the CDR3 is TGTGCCAGCAGCGTAGGCCTCCCGGGACAGCCCCAGCATTTT. Translated, it gives CASSVGLPGQPQHF.

This chain joins TRBV4-1 and TRBJ2-1; D gene uncertain. V lost 0 bases, J lost 0 bases, and 9 bases lay in between. The CDR3 sequence is 16 residues long. Per germline, CDR1 MGHRA and CDR2 YSYEKL. The CDR3 nucleotides are TGCGCCAGCAGCCAAGATGGGCGAGCCTCCTACAATGAGCAGTTCTTC. Residues: CASSQDGRASYNEQFF.

V and J are TRBV13 and TRBJ1-2, with 12 bases lining up with TRBD1. The germline CDR1 and CDR2 sequences are PRHDT and FYEKMQ (reference sequence). Trimming cost V 5 bases and J 7 bases; bases outside gene matches: 11. The CDR3 spans 16 residues. The CDR3 is CASSAYRDRGRGGYTF. The CDR3, as DNA: TGTGCCAGCAGCGCCTACCGGGACAGGGGGCGAGGTGGCTACACCTTC. The full variable domain, with the rest looked up from reference TRBV13 and TRBJ1-2, is AAGVIQSPRHLIKEKRETATLKCYPIPRHDTVYWYQQGPGQDPQFLISFYEKMQSDKGSIPDRFSAQQFSDYHSELNMSSLELGDSALYFCASSAYRDRGRGGYTFGSGTRLTVV.

The chain carries TRBV6-5 and TRBJ1-2, with D perhaps TRBD1 (6 bases). Germline V lookup: CDR1 MNHEY, CDR2 SVGAGI. The CDR3 sequence is 13 residues long. V gave up 5 bases and J gave up 4 bases, with 11 bases separating them. Written as DNA, the CDR3 is TGTGCCAGCAGTAAATCGGACAGCTATGGCTACACCTTC. Encoded protein: CASSKSDSYGYTF.

The chain recombines TRBV3-1 (or the pseudogene TRBV3-2) with TRBJ1-3; possibly TRBD1 for D (6 bases). This CDR3 is built from 14 residues. The V and J ends lost 3 bases and 1 base respectively, with 7 bases between them. Germline V gene data show CDR1 as LGHDT and CDR2 as YNNKEL (reference sequence). CDR3: CASSQGASGNTIYF. The CDR3 DNA reads TGTGCCAGCAGCCAGGGGGCTTCTGGAAACACCATATATTTT.

V is TRBV9 and J is TRBJ2-1; 7 positions agree with TRBD2. Trimming took 6 bases from V and 0 from J; bases not matched to a gene: 6. The germline gives CDR1 SGDLS, CDR2 YYNGEE. This CDR3 is 15 amino acids long. CDR3 in DNA: TGTGCCAGCACACGGGGGGATAGCTCCTACAATGAGCAGTTCTTC. It translates to CASTRGDSSYNEQFF.

The chain recombines TRBV30 with TRBJ2-3, with D perhaps TRBD1 (8 bases). The V gene's germline CDR1 is GTSNPN and CDR2 SVGIG (reference sequence). V dropped 0 bases and J dropped 4 bases, with 14 bases sitting between them. The CDR3 sequence is 15 residues long. CDR3 sequence (DNA): TGTGCCTGGAGTGTAAACAGGGGGGGGGCAGATACGCAGTATTTT. As protein: CAWSVNRGGADTQYF.

The chain is built from TRBV10-1 and TRBJ2-7; D is possibly TRBD1 (6 bases). Looked up from germline, CDR1 is WNHNN and CDR2 is SYGVQD (reference sequence). V lost 6 bases and J 8 bases, leaving 14 bases between the germline ends. This CDR3 contains 12 residues. CDR3 loop: CASRLGQNKQYF. CDR3 nucleotides: TGCGCCAGCAGACTCGGACAGAACAAGCAGTACTTC.